This TCR beta chain was sequenced for a study of cytomegalovirus exposure and HLA in healthy donors. At the level of the study: The roughly 670 first-cohort repertoires shared a platform with the approximately 110 validation repertoires, as reported in a later analysis. Broader study findings: The CMV antigen specificity of a few CMV-associated chains was confirmed through in vitro analysis.

Points on this clone: As yet, its antigen is unknown. At one of its ends the junction is not consistent with the germline gene, which may arise from a read error.

The CDR3 runs to 15 residues. Germline CDR1 SNHLY, CDR2 FYNNEI. Profiled with immunoSEQ multiplex PCR; TCRdb holds only in-frame clones, not every one. The sample records 110,000 to 150,000 clones, 80% to 90% being singletons. Material for sequencing was PBMCs. The chain employs TRBV2 and TRBJ2-6; 9 nucleotides align to TRBD2. This sequence was found in a woman aged 18-29 years in good health and CMV-seropositive. The CDR3 nucleotides read TGTGCCAGCAGTGAGGACCAGCGGGGGGCAAACGTCCTGACTTTC. It translates to CASSEDQRGANVLTF.